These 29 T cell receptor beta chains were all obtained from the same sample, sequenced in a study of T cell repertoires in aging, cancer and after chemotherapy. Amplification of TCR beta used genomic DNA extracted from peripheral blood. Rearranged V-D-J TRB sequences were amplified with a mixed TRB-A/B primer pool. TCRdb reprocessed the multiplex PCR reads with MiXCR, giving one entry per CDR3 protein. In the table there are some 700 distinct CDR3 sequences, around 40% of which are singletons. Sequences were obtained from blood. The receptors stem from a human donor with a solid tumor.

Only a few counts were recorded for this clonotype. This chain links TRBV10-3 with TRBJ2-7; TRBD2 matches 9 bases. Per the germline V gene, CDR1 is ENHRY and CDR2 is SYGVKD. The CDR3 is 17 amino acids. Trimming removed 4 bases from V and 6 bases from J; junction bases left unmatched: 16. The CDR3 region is CAISATPFSGSVGEQYF. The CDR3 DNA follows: TGTGCCATCAGTGCTACACCCTTTAGCGGGAGCGTCGGCGAGCAGTACTTC.

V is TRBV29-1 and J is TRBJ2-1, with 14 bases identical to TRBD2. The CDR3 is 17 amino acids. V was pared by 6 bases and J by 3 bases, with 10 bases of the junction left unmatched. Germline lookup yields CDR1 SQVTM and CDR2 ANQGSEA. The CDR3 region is CSVGGTSGRPNYNEQFF. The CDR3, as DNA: TGCAGCGTGGGGGGGACTAGCGGGAGACCTAACTACAATGAGCAGTTCTTC.

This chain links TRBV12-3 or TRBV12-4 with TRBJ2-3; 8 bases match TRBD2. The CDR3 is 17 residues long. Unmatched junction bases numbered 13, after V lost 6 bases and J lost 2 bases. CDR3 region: CASSSTALAEVTDTQYF. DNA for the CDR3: TGTGCCAGCAGCTCCACCGCACTAGCGGAGGTCACAGATACGCAGTATTTT.

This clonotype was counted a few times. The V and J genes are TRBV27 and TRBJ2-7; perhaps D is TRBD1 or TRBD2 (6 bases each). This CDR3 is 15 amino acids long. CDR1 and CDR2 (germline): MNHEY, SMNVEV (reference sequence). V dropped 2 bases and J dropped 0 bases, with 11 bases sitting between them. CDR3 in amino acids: CASSLAGHDSYEQYF. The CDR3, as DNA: TGTGCCAGCAGTTTAGCGGGACACGACTCCTACGAGCAGTACTTC.

Written as DNA, the CDR3 is TGTGCCAGCAGTTTATTGGGTGGACCGCTCTACGAGCAGTACTTC. Its translation: CASSLLGGPLYEQYF. This chain links TRBV28 with TRBJ2-7; D is unclear. Germline V gene lookup returns CDR1 MDHEN and CDR2 SYDVKM. V dropped 1 base and J dropped 3 bases, with 13 bases sitting between them. CDR3 length: 15 amino acids.

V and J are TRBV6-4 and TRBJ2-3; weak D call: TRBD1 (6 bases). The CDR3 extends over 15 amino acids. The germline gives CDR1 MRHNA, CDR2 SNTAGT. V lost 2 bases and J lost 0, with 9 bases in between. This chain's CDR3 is CASSDGQSSTDTQYF. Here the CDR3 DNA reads TGTGCCAGCAGTGACGGACAGTCTAGCACAGATACGCAGTATTTT.

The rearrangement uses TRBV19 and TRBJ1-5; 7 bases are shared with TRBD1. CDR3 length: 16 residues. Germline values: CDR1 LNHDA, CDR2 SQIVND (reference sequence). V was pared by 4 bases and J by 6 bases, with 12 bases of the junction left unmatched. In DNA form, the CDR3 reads TGTGCCAGTAGTAAACAGGGGTTTGGGTACGGTCAGCCCCAGCATTTT. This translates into CASSKQGFGYGQPQHF.

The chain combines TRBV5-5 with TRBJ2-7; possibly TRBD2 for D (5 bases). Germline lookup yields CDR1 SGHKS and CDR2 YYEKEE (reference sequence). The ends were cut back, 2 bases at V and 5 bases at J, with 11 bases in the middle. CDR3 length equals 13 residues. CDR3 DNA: TGTGCCAGCAGCTTTTGGGGTAGCGACGAGCAGTACTTC. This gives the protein CASSFWGSDEQYF.

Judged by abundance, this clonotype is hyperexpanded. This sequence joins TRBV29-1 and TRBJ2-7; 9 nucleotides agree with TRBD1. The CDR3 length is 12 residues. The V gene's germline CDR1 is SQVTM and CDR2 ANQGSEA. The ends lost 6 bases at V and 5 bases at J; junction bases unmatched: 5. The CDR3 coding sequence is TGCAGCGTCGGGACAGGGAGGAACGAGCAGTACTTC. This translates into CSVGTGRNEQYF.

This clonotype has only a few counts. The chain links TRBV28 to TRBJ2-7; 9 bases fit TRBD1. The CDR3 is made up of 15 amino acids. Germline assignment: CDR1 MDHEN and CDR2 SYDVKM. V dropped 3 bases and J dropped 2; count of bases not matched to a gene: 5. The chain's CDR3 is CASSFGQGSTYEQYF. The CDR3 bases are TGTGCCAGCAGTTTCGGACAGGGGAGCACCTACGAGCAGTACTTC. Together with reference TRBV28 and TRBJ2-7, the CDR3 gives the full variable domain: DVKVTQSSRYLVKRTGEKVFLECVQDMDHENMFWYRQDPGLGLRLIYFSYDVKMKEKGDIPEGYSVSREKKERFSLILESASTNQTSMYLCASSFGQGSTYEQYFGPGTRLTVT.

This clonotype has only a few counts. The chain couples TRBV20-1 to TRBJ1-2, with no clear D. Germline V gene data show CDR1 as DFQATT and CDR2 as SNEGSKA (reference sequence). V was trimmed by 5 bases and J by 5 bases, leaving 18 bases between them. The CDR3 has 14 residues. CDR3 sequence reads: CSASTAQQVYGYTF. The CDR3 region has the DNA TGCAGTGCTTCGACGGCGCAGCAGGTTTATGGCTACACCTTC.

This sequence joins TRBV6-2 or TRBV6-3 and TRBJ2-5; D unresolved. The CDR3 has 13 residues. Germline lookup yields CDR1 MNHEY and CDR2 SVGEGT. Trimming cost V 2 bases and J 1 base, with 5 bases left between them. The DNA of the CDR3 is TGTGCCAGCAGTTACGAGGTCCAAGAGACCCAGTACTTC. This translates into CASSYEVQETQYF.

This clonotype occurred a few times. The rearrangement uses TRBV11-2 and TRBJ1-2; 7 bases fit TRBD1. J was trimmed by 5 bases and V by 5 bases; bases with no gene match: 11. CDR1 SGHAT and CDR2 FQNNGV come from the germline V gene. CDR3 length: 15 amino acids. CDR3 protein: CASSAHQGDWYGYTF. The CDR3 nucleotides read TGTGCCAGCAGCGCCCATCAGGGGGATTGGTATGGCTACACCTTC.

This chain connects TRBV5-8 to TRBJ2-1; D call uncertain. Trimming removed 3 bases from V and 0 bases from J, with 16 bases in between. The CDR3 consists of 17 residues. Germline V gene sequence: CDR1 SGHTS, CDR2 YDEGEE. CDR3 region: CASSSHAAVSSYNEQFF. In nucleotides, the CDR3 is TGTGCCAGCAGCTCGCACGCGGCGGTTAGCTCCTACAATGAGCAGTTCTTC.

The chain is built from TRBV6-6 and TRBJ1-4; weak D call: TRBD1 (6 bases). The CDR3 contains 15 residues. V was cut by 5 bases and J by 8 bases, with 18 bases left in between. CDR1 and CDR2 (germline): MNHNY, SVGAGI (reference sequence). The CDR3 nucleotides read TGTGCCAGCAGTGCTGCAGGGACGGGGGGCGAAAAACTGTTTTTT. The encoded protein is CASSAAGTGGEKLFF.

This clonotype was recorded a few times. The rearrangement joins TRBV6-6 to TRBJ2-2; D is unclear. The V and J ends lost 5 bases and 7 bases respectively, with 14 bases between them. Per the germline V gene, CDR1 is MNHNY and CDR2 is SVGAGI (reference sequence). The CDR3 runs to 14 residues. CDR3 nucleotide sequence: TGTGCCAGCAGTCGGCTCTCAGAGGTCGGGGAGCTGTTTTTT. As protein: CASSRLSEVGELFF.

CDR3 sequence reads: CASSMTDYSNQPQHF. The CDR3 coding sequence is TGTGCCAGTAGTATGACAGACTATAGCAATCAGCCCCAGCATTTT. The V gene is TRBV19, the J gene TRBJ1-5, with a weak D call TRBD1 (5 bases). With 3 bases removed from V and 0 bases from J, the gap between germline ends came to 9 bases. The germline V gene has CDR1 LNHDA and CDR2 SQIVND (reference sequence). This CDR3 region has 15 residues.

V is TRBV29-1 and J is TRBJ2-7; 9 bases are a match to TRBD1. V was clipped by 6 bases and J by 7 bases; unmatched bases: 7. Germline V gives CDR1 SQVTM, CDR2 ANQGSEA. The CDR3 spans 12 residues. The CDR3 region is CSVGTGKKEQYF. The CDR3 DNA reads TGCAGCGTCGGGACAGGGAAGAAAGAGCAGTACTTC.

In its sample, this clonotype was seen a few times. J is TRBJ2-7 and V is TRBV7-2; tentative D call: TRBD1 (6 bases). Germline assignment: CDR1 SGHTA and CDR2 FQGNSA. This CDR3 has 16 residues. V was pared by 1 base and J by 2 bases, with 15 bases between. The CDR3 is CASSLVHRVTTYEQYF. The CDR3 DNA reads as TGTGCCAGCAGCTTAGTGCACAGGGTAACTACCTACGAGCAGTACTTC. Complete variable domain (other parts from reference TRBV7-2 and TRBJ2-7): GAGVSQSPSNKVTEKGKDVELRCDPISGHTALYWYRQSLGQGLEFLIYFQGNSAPDKSGLPSDRFSAERTGGSVSTLTIQRTQQEDSAVYLCASSLVHRVTTYEQYFGPGTRLTVT.

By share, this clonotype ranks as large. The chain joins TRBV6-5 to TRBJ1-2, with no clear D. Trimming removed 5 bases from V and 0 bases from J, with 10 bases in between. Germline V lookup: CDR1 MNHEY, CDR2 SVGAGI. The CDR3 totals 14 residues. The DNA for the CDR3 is TGTGCCAGCAGTAGACCGTTAGCTAACTATGGCTACACCTTC. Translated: CASSRPLANYGYTF.

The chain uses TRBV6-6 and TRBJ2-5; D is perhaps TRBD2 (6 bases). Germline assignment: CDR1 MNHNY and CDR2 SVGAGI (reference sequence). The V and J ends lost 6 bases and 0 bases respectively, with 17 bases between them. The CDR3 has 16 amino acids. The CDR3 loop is CASSLPTRGNQETQYF. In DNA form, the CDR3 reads TGTGCCAGCAGCCTTCCGACTAGAGGGAACCAAGAGACCCAGTACTTC.

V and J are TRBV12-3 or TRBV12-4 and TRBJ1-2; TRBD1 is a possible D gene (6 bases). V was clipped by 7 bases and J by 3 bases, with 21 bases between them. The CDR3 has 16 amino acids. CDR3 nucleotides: TGTGCCAGCACTATGGAGGGGGAGGGGAAGGACTATGGCTACACCTTC. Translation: CASTMEGEGKDYGYTF.

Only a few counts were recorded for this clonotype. Here the CDR3 DNA reads TGTGCCAGCAGCCAGGGGGCGGGGGGGGCCAACGTCCTGACTTTC. Translating it yields CASSQGAGGANVLTF. This chain connects TRBV7-9 to TRBJ2-6; 8 bases are shared with TRBD1. The CDR3 runs to 15 residues. Germline V gene sequence: CDR1 SEHNR, CDR2 FQNEAQ (reference sequence). V gave up 5 bases and J gave up 4 bases; unmatched junction bases: 4.

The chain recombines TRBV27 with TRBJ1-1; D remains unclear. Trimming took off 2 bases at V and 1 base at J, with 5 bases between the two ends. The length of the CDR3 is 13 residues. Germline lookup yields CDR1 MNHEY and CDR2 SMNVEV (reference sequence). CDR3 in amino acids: CASSLGGNTEAFF. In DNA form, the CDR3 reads TGTGCCAGCAGTTTAGGAGGGAACACTGAAGCTTTCTTT.

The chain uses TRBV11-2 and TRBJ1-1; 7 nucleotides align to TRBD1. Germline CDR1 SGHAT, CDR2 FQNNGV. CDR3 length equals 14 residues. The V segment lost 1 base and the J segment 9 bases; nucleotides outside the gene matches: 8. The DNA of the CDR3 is TGTGCCAGCAGCTTAGTTGTATCAGGGGGGCAAGCTTTCTTT. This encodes CASSLVVSGGQAFF.

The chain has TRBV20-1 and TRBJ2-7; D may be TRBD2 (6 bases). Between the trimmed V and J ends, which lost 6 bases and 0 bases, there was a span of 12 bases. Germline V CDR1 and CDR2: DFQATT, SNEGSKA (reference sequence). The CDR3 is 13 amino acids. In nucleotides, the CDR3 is TGCAGTGCGGAGCAGGGACTCTCCTACGAGCAGTACTTC. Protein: CSAEQGLSYEQYF.

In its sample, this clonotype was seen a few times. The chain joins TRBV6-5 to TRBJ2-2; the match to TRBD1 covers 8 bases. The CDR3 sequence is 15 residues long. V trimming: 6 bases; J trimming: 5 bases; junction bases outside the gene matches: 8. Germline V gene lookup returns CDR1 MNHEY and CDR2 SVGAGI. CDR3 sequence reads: CASSSGQAETGELFF. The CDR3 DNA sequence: TGTGCCAGCAGCTCGGGACAGGCGGAAACCGGGGAGCTGTTTTTT.

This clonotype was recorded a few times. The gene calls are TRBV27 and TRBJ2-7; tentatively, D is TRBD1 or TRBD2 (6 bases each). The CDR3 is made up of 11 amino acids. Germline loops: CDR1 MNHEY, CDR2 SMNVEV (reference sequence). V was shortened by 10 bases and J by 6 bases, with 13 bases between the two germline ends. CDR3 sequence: CATRGGGEQYF. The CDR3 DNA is TGTGCCACCCGAGGAGGGGGCGAGCAGTACTTC.

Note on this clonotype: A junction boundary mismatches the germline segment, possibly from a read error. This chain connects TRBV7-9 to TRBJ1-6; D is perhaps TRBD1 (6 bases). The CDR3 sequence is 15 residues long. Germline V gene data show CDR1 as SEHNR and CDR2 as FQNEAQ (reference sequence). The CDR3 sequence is CASSLGTGNNSPIHF. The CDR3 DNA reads TGTGCCAGCAGCTTGGGTACAGGGAATAATTCACCCATCCACTTT. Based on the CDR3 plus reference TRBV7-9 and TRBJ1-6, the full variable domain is DTGVSQNPRHKITKRGQNVTFRCDPISEHNRLYWYRQTLGQGPEFLTYFQNEAQLEKSRLLSDRFSAERPKGSFSTLEIQRTEQGDSAMYLCASSLGTGNNSPIHFGNGTRLTVT.